A selection of T cell receptor beta chains follows, all from one sample in a study of blood T cell repertoires in COVID-19. Method: immunoSEQ multiplex PCR; TCRdb's copy keeps in-frame clones and lacks some. The sample carries more than 110,000 clones, about four fifths recorded once. Sequenced sample: PBMCs or T cells enriched from blood (not recorded which). The receptors were gathered from a man aged 40-49 years with acute COVID-19. CDR3s include the opening cysteine and the closing phenylalanine or tryptophan. Each record gives: D gene, clone size, V gene, J gene, CDR3 protein, CDR3 DNA. D genes are given only for firm matches. Expanded clones are given a class, and other clones once, few, many or no size at all.

TRBD2	-	TRBV6-1	TRBJ2-1	CASSLTSGTYNEQFF	TGTGCCAGCAGTCTGACTAGCGGGACATACAATGAGCAGTTCTTC
-	-	TRBV5-1	TRBJ1-2	CASSPEGVEDGYTF	TGCGCCAGCAGCCCCGAGGGGGTTGAAGATGGCTACACCTTC
TRBD1	-	TRBV28	TRBJ1-5	CASSFLTGVGNQPQHF	TGTGCCAGCAGTTTCCTTACAGGGGTGGGCAATCAGCCCCAGCATTTT
-	-	TRBV5-1	TRBJ2-5	CASSLRLSGVGETQYF	TGCGCCAGCAGCTTGAGGTTGTCAGGGGTTGGAGAGACCCAGTACTTC
TRBD1	-	TRBV11-3	TRBJ2-3	CASSQDRASTDTQYF	TGTGCCAGCAGCCAGGACAGGGCCTCCACAGATACGCAGTATTTT
-	-	TRBV24-1	TRBJ2-1	CATSDNDKQVYDEQFF	TGTGCCACCAGTGACAATGACAAACAGGTGTACGATGAGCAGTTCTTC
TRBD2	-	TRBV24-1	TRBJ2-5	CATSDHRGGKTQYF	TGTGCCACCAGTGATCACCGGGGGGGCAAGACCCAGTACTTC
-	-	TRBV9	TRBJ1-1	CASSVASVNTEAFF	TGTGCCAGCAGCGTAGCATCAGTGAACACTGAAGCTTTCTTT
-	-	TRBV29-1	TRBJ2-1	CSVEEETLREQFF	TGCAGCGTTGAAGAGGAGACCCTCCGCGAGCAGTTCTTC
-	-	TRBV2	TRBJ2-1	CASSDPGHHYNEQFF	TGTGCCAGCAGTGACCCGGGACACCACTACAATGAGCAGTTCTTC
TRBD2	-	TRBV27	TRBJ2-1	CASSSPLRGGWNEQFF	TGTGCCAGCAGTTCACCTTTGCGGGGGGGGTGGAATGAGCAGTTCTTC
TRBD1	-	TRBV18	TRBJ1-6	CASSPRARGESNSPLHF	TGTGCCAGCTCACCACGGGCCAGGGGGGAGAGTAATTCACCCCTCCACTTT
-	once	TRBV4-1	TRBJ1-2	CASSQGGPVSYGYTF	TGCGCCAGCAGCCAAGGAGGTCCGGTGAGCTATGGCTACACCTTC
TRBD1	-	TRBV4-1	TRBJ1-2	CASSNRQGLDYGYTF	TGCGCCAGCAGCAACCGACAGGGGCTGGACTATGGCTACACCTTC
-	once	TRBV9	TRBJ1-6	CASSVTGGSSPLHF	TGTGCCAGCAGCGTGACAGGCGGGAGCTCACCCCTCCACTTT
-	once	TRBV9	TRBJ2-1	CASSPSGVINEQFF	TGTGCCAGCAGCCCCTCCGGAGTCATCAATGAGCAGTTCTTC
TRBD1	-	TRBV13	TRBJ2-1	CASSRRRDRGINEQFF	TGTGCCAGCAGCCGACGTCGGGACAGGGGGATCAATGAGCAGTTCTTC
TRBD2	-	TRBV19	TRBJ2-3	CASSIRSGTSTDTQYF	TGTGCCAGTAGTATTAGGAGCGGGACTAGCACAGATACGCAGTATTTT
-	-	TRBV5-1	TRBJ1-4	CASSAYGTLNEKLFF	TGCGCCAGCAGCGCCTACGGGACACTCAATGAAAAACTGTTTTTT
TRBD1	-	TRBV9	TRBJ2-2	CASTDPRDSNTGELFF	TGTGCCAGCACCGATCCCCGGGACAGCAACACCGGGGAGCTGTTTTTT
TRBD1	-	TRBV24-1	TRBJ2-2	CATSDRDSQRELFF	TGTGCCACCAGTGACCGGGACAGCCAGCGGGAGCTGTTTTTT
-	-	TRBV5-8	TRBJ1-2	CASSLVSGQGYGYTF	TGTGCCAGCAGCTTGGTTTCCGGCCAGGGATATGGCTACACCTTC
TRBD2	-	TRBV7-9	TRBJ2-7	CASSWRAGTSETYEQYF	TGTGCCAGCAGCTGGCGGGCTGGGACTAGCGAGACCTACGAGCAGTACTTC
-	-	TRBV11-2	TRBJ2-5	CASSQTRSQETQYF	TGTGCCAGCAGCCAGACTAGATCCCAAGAGACCCAGTACTTC
TRBD1	-	TRBV3-1/TRBV3-2	TRBJ1-4	CASSQGQGNEKLFF	TGTGCCAGCAGCCAAGGACAGGGAAACGAAAAACTGTTTTTT
-	-	TRBV5-1	TRBJ1-3	CASSLEPQISSGNTIYF	TGCGCCAGCAGCTTGGAACCCCAGATAAGCTCTGGAAACACCATATATTTT
-	-	TRBV6-2/TRBV6-3	TRBJ2-1	CASSRSGYYNEQFF	TGTGCCAGCAGTAGAAGCGGGTACTACAATGAGCAGTTCTTC
TRBD1	-	TRBV2	TRBJ1-2	CASSNGQGNYGYTF	TGTGCCAGCAGTAACGGACAGGGAAACTATGGCTACACCTTC
-	few	TRBV18	TRBJ2-3	CASSPVVSDGTDTQYF	TGTGCCAGCTCACCAGTGGTTAGCGATGGCACAGATACGCAGTATTTT
-	-	TRBV10-3	TRBJ2-7	CAISESNPGGLYEQYF	TGTGCCATCAGTGAGTCGAACCCTGGAGGGTTGTACGAGCAGTACTTC
-	many	TRBV4-2	TRBJ2-5	CASSQAGETQYF	TGTGCCAGCAGCCAAGCAGGAGAGACCCAGTACTTC
TRBD1	few	TRBV7-2	TRBJ1-5	CASSFHRGRDQPQHF	TGTGCCAGCAGCTTCCACAGGGGGCGCGATCAGCCCCAGCATTTT
-	-	TRBV5-4	TRBJ2-1	CAVGGSYNEQFF	TGTGCCGTCGGCGGCTCCTACAATGAGCAGTTCTTC
-	-	TRBV23-1	TRBJ1-6	CASSQLRVAYNSPLHF	TGCGCCAGCAGTCAATTGAGGGTTGCCTATAATTCACCCCTCCACTTT
-	-	TRBV30	TRBJ2-1	CAWSVNQVWNEQFF	TGTGCCTGGAGTGTAAACCAGGTATGGAATGAGCAGTTCTTC
-	-	TRBV29-1	TRBJ2-2	CSVKQGSDTGELFF	TGCAGCGTGAAACAGGGATCGGACACCGGGGAGCTGTTTTTT
-	once	TRBV11-2	TRBJ2-2	CASSSGTFGELFF	TGTGCCAGCAGCTCCGGGACTTTCGGGGAGCTGTTTTTT
-	-	TRBV9	TRBJ2-3	CASSFGTGTDTQYF	TGTGCCAGCAGCTTCGGGACTGGCACAGATACGCAGTATTTT
TRBD1	-	TRBV27	TRBJ2-3	CASRGQGANTQYF	TGTGCCAGCAGGGGACAGGGGGCTAATACGCAGTATTTT
-	-	TRBV19	TRBJ2-1	CASSISAVEVGDEQFF	TGTGCCAGTAGTATTTCTGCTGTTGAGGTAGGTGATGAGCAGTTCTTC
TRBD1	-	TRBV19	TRBJ1-4	CASSITRDSEKLFF	TGTGCCAGTAGTATTACCCGGGACAGTGAAAAACTGTTTTTT